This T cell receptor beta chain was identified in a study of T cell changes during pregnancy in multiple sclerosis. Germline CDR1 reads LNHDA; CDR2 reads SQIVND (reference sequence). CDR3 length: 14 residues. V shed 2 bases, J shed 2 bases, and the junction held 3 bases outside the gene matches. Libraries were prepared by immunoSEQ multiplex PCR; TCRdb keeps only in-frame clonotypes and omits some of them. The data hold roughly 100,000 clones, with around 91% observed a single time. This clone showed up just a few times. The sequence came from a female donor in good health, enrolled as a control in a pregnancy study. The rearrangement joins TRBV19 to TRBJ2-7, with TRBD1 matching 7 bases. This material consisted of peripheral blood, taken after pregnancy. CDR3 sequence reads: CASSIHRGTYEQYF. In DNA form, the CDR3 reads TGTGCCAGTAGTATACACAGGGGCACCTACGAGCAGTACTTC.